What follows are 14 T cell receptor beta chains derived from one specimen sequenced in a study of cytomegalovirus exposure and HLA in healthy donors (dated by TCRdb to 2017 to 2019). Libraries were made using the immunoSEQ multiplex PCR assay. The multiplex PCR relied on a mix of 60 forward primers for TCR Vbeta segments and 13 reverse primers for TCR Jbeta segments. Here the immuneACCESS table is served through TCRdb, limited to in-frame sequences with V and J called. Missing clones are a known gap in these copies; in checked studies unresolved V genes cover under half, and the rest lacks a known reason. The sample table records over 95,000 clones; 60% to 80% of these occur just once. The top ten clones comprise about 8.3% of the sample. The specimen sequenced was PBMCs. These receptors were obtained from a man aged 18 to 35 in good health and CMV-seropositive.

The V gene is TRBV28, the J gene TRBJ2-7, with D possibly TRBD1 on 5 matching bases. Trimming removed 4 bases at V and 1 base at J, with 11 bases between. CDR1 is MDHEN and CDR2 is SYDVKM in the germline V gene. This CDR3 is built from 14 residues. The CDR3: CASSSIRVSYEQYV. Here the CDR3 DNA reads TGTGCCAGCAGTTCCATCAGGGTGTCCTACGAGCAGTACGTC.

The chain employs TRBV5-5 and TRBJ1-1, with D possibly matching TRBD1 (5 bases). Trimming shortened V by 3 bases and J by 4 bases, and 19 bases separated the two germline ends. The CDR3 is 16 residues long. In germline, CDR1 is SGHKS, CDR2 YYEKEE (reference sequence). The CDR3: CASSWGEGARGTEAFF. The CDR3 coding sequence is TGTGCCAGCAGCTGGGGGGAGGGCGCGAGGGGCACTGAAGCTTTCTTT.

CDR3 amino acids: CASSPGRGYNQPQHF. The CDR3 nucleotides read TGTGCCAGCTCACCGGGCAGGGGCTACAATCAGCCCCAGCATTTT. V usage is TRBV18 and J usage is TRBJ1-5, with D perhaps matching TRBD1 (6 bases). V was shortened by 3 bases and J by 3 bases, with 12 bases between the two germline ends. This CDR3 region has 15 residues. Germline V gene sequence: CDR1 KGHSH, CDR2 LQKENI. The full variable domain, completed using reference TRBV18 and TRBJ1-5, is NAGVMQNPRHLVRRRGQEARLRCSPMKGHSHVYWYRQLPEEGLKFMVYLQKENIIDESGMPKERFSAEFPKEGPSILRIQQVVRGDSAAYFCASSPGRGYNQPQHFGDGTRLSIL.

The chain joins TRBV19 to TRBJ2-2, with a weak D call TRBD1 (6 bases). The ends were cut back, 3 bases at V and 5 bases at J, with 13 bases in the middle. CDR1 LNHDA and CDR2 SQIVND come from the germline V gene (reference sequence). The length of the CDR3 is 15 residues. The CDR3 nucleotides read TGTGCCAGTAGTATCCAAACAGGGATGACCGGGGAGCTGTTTTTT. Translated: CASSIQTGMTGELFF.

This clone was seen a few times. This chain joins TRBV6-1 and TRBJ1-1; 8 nucleotides align to TRBD1. J gave up 4 bases and V 5 bases, and 0 bases lay outside the gene matches. Germline V gene data show CDR1 as MNHNS and CDR2 as SASEGT. CDR3 length: 12 residues. The CDR3 region is CASSTGGTEAFF. CDR3 sequence (DNA): TGTGCCAGCAGTACAGGGGGCACTGAAGCTTTCTTT.

The chain is built from TRBV2 and TRBJ2-3, with TRBD2 matching over 11 bases. The V gene's germline CDR1 is SNHLY and CDR2 FYNNEI. V trimming: 4 bases; J trimming: 5 bases; junction bases outside the gene matches: 5. The CDR3 has 15 amino acids. The CDR3 region has the DNA TGTGCCAGCAGTGCGCTAGCGGGGGGTGTAGATACGCAGTATTTT. It is translated as CASSALAGGVDTQYF.

This clone appeared a single time. The chain joins TRBV6-5 to TRBJ2-4; D may be TRBD2 (6 bases). The CDR3 has 16 residues. CDR1 is MNHEY, CDR2 SVGAGI, per germline. The V and J ends lost 0 bases and 1 base respectively, with 10 bases between them. The CDR3: CASSYSREKAKNIQYF. As DNA, the CDR3 is TGTGCCAGCAGTTACTCGCGGGAAAAGGCCAAAAACATTCAGTACTTC.

The V call is TRBV6-6, the J call TRBJ1-5, with 9 positions matching TRBD1. After removal of 7 bases from V and 13 bases from J, the junction contained 8 bases not matched to a gene. CDR3 length: 12 residues. Germline V gives CDR1 MNHNY, CDR2 SVGAGI (reference sequence). The CDR3 DNA sequence: TGTGCCAGCACCGGACAGGGGAGGGGTCAGCATTTT. Translating gives CASTGQGRGQHF.

V and J are TRBV7-6 and TRBJ2-7; the match to TRBD1 covers 9 bases. There are 14 residues in the CDR3. The germline gives CDR1 SGHVS, CDR2 FNYEAQ. V shed 6 bases, J shed 3 bases, and the junction held 6 bases outside the gene matches. The CDR3 nucleotides read TGTGCCAGCAGTTACCGGGACAGGGACTACGAGCAGTACTTC. The encoded protein is CASSYRDRDYEQYF.

The rearrangement joins TRBV6-6 to TRBJ1-2; 7 bases match TRBD1. The J segment lost 7 bases and the V segment lost 6 bases, leaving 11 bases of the junction unmatched. Germline loops: CDR1 MNHNY, CDR2 SVGAGI (reference sequence). The CDR3 is 14 amino acids. CDR3 sequence: CASRVIGGDTGYTF. The CDR3 region has the DNA TGTGCCAGCAGGGTTATAGGGGGCGATACTGGCTACACCTTC.

The chain is built from TRBV10-3 and TRBJ1-2; D remains ambiguous. CDR3 length: 18 amino acids. CDR1 ENHRY and CDR2 SYGVKD come from the germline V gene. V was clipped by 4 bases and J by 0 bases, with 21 bases between them. The CDR3: CAISGTPSNGLSNYGYTF. The CDR3 coding sequence is TGTGCCATCAGTGGGACTCCTAGCAACGGCCTTTCTAACTATGGCTACACCTTC.

The chain carries TRBV27 and TRBJ1-2; 7 nucleotides line up with TRBD1. The CDR3 runs to 13 residues. The germline CDR1 and CDR2 sequences are MNHEY and SMNVEV (reference sequence). J gave up 8 bases and V 3 bases, and 6 bases lay outside the gene matches. The CDR3 region has the DNA TGTGCCAGCAGTTTCACAGGGGTAGGGGGCTACACCTTC. As protein: CASSFTGVGGYTF.

This rearrangement joins TRBV27 to TRBJ2-6; possible D gene TRBD2, 7 bases. Germline CDR1 is MNHEY and CDR2 is SMNVEV (reference sequence). This CDR3 is 17 amino acids long. V was clipped by 6 bases and J by 4 bases, with 19 bases between them. Here the CDR3 reads CASSAAGAAAGANVLTF. CDR3 bases: TGTGCCAGCAGCGCGGCGGGGGCAGCGGCGGGGGCCAACGTCCTGACTTTC.

This chain connects TRBV2 to TRBJ2-7; TRBD1 agrees at 8 bases. Germline trimming cut 11 bases from V and 6 bases from J; bases unmatched to any gene: 12. This CDR3 comprises 13 residues. Germline V gene sequence: CDR1 SNHLY, CDR2 FYNNEI. The CDR3 sequence is CAGGQGEWGEQYF. The CDR3 nucleotides read TGTGCCGGAGGACAGGGAGAGTGGGGCGAGCAGTACTTC.